The entry below describes one T cell receptor beta chain. The data derive from a study of blood T cell repertoires in COVID-19. Trimming shortened V by 9 bases and J by 6 bases, and 12 bases separated the two germline ends. Germline CDR1 reads LNHDA; CDR2 reads SQIVND (reference sequence). The CDR3 runs 11 residues. The repertoire was sequenced with immunoSEQ multiplex PCR; TCRdb's copy has only in-frame clones and lacks some. The sample records a few hundred thousand clones, about nine tenths being singletons. The V call is TRBV19, the J call TRBJ2-7; a weak D match, TRBD1 (6 bases). The sequence was collected from a woman aged 50 to 65 with COVID-19, enrolled during active disease. The material sequenced was peripheral blood. CDR3: CASEQGREQYF. DNA of the CDR3: TGTGCCAGCGAACAGGGCCGCGAGCAGTACTTC.